A single T cell receptor (beta chain) is shown here with its context. Antigen unknown. Treatment given: oral pan-JAK inhibitor, 5-10 mg twice daily. PBMCs served as the source from which CD4+ and CD8+ T cells were sorted. The sample comes from a study of CD8+ T cells in alopecia areata. Study-wide results and limits: Administration of tofacitinib significantly diminished scalp clonality and expanded CD8+ clones within the top 100.

Once RNA had been extracted, it was reverse transcribed into cDNA to act as the sequencing template. Sequencing used immunoSEQ multiplex PCR; TCRdb keeps in-frame clones, though not all of them. This table holds approximately 200,000 clones, roughly three fifths found once. The CDR3 contains 15 residues. V dropped 2 bases and J dropped 0; count of bases not matched to a gene: 6. CDR1 is GTSNPN, CDR2 SVGIG, per germline (reference sequence). Sequencing used CD4+ T cells sorted from blood, obtained at week 4, from a patient treated with tofacitinib. The TCR originated in a human donor with alopecia areata. The chain couples TRBV30 to TRBJ1-2; 7 positions match TRBD1. CDR3 residues: CAWSQPDRTNYGYTF. For the CDR3, the DNA is TGTGCCTGGAGTCAGCCGGACAGGACTAACTATGGCTACACCTTC.